The clone carrying this TCR beta chain rates as large (0.1 to 1%). Antigen: not known. Multiplex PCR with BIOMED2 TRB-A/B primer pools amplified TRB rearrangements. TCRdb fed the multiplex PCR reads into MiXCR, producing one record per CDR3 protein. The table has 6,500 to 8,000 distinct CDR3 sequences, approximately 24% seen once. TRB was amplified from around 230-520 ng of blood genomic DNA. These data belong to a study of T and B cells in COVID-19 patients. Overall study findings and caveats: There were about 2,500 TCR clusters exclusive to the recovered cohort, 31 with low generation probability.

Trimming left V 3 bases short and J 5 bases short, with 11 bases between. The CDR3 length is 13 residues. Looked up from germline, CDR1 is LNHNV and CDR2 is YYDKDF (reference sequence). The gene calls are TRBV15 and TRBJ2-7; no clear D gene. The sample comprised blood. This TCR came from a human donor with active COVID-19. The DNA for the CDR3 is TGTGCCACCAGCAGCGGACCGTCCGACGAGCAGTACTTC. It yields the protein CATSSGPSDEQYF.